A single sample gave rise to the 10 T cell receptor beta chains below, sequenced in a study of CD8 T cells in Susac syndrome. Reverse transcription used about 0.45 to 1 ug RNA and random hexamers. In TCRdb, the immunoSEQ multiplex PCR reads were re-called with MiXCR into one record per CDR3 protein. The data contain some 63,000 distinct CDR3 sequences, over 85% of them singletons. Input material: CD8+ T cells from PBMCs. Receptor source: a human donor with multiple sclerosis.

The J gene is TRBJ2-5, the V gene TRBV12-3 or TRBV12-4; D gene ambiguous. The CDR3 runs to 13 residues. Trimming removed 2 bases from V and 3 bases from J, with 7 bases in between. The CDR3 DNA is TGTGCCAGCAGTTTAATCGGAAAAGAGACCCAGTACTTC. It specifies CASSLIGKETQYF.

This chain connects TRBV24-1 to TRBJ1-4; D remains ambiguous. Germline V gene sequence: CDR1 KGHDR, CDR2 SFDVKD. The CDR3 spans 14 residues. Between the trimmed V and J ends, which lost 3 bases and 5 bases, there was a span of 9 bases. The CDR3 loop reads CATSDTSGNEKLFF. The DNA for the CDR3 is TGTGCCACCAGTGATACGTCTGGAAATGAAAAACTGTTTTTT.

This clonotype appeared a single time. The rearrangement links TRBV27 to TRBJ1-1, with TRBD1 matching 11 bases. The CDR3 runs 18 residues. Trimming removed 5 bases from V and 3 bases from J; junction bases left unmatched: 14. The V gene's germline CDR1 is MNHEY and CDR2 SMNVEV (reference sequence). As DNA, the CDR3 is TGTGCCAGCAGTCCCTGGGCGGACAGGGGGCGCGTGGACACTGAAGCTTTCTTT. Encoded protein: CASSPWADRGRVDTEAFF.

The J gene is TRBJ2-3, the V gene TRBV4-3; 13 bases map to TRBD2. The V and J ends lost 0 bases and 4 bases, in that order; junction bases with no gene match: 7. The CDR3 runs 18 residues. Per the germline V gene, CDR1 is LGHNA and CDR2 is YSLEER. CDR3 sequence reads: CASSQDQRTSGGADTQYF. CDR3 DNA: TGCGCCAGCAGCCAAGATCAGCGGACTAGCGGGGGTGCAGATACGCAGTATTTT.

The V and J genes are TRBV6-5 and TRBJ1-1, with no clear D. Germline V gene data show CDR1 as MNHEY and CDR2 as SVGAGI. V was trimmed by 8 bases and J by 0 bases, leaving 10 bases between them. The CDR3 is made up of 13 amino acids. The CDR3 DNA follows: TGTGCCAGCCATCCAGGAATGAACACTGAAGCTTTCTTT. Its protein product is CASHPGMNTEAFF.

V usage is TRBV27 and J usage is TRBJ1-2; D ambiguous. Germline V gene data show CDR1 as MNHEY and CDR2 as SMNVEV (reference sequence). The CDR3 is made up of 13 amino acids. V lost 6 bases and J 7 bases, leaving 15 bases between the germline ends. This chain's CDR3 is CASSPGPRGGYTF. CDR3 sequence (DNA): TGTGCCAGCAGCCCCGGCCCTCGGGGTGGCTACACCTTC.

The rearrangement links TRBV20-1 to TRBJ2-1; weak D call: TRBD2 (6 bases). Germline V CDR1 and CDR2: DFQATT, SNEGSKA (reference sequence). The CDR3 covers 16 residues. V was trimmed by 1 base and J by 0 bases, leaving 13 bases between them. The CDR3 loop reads CSARGRLVVSYNEQFF. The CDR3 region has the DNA TGCAGTGCTAGAGGACGACTAGTCGTCTCCTACAATGAGCAGTTCTTC.

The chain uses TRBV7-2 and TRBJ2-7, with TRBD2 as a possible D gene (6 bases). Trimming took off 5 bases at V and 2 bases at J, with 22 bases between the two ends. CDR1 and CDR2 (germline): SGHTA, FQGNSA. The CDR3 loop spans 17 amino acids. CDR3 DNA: TGTGCCAGCAGCCTATTAGGTCGCGGGGTTTATCCCTACGAGCAGTACTTC. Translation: CASSLLGRGVYPYEQYF.

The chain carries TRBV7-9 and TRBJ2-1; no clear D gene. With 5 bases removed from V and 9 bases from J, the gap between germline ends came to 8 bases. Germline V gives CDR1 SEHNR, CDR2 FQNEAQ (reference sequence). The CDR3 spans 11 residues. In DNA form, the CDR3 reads TGTGCCAGCAGCGCCCCGAGTGAGCAGTTCTTC. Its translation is CASSAPSEQFF.

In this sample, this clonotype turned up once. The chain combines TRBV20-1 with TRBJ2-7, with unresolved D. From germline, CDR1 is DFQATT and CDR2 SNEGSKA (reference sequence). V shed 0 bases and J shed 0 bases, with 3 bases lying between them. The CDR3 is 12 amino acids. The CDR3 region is CSARDFSYEQYF. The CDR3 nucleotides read TGCAGTGCTAGAGATTTCTCCTACGAGCAGTACTTC.